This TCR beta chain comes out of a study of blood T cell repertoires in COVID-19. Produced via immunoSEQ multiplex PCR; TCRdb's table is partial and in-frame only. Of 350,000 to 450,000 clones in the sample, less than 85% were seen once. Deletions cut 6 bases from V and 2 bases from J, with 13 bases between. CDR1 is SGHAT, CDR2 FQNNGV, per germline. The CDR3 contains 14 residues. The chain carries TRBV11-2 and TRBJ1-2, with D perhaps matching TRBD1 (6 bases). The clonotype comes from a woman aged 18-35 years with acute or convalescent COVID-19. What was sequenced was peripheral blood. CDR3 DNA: TGTGCCAGCAGTTTCCTGACAGGAAACTATGGCTACACCTTC. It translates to CASSFLTGNYGYTF.